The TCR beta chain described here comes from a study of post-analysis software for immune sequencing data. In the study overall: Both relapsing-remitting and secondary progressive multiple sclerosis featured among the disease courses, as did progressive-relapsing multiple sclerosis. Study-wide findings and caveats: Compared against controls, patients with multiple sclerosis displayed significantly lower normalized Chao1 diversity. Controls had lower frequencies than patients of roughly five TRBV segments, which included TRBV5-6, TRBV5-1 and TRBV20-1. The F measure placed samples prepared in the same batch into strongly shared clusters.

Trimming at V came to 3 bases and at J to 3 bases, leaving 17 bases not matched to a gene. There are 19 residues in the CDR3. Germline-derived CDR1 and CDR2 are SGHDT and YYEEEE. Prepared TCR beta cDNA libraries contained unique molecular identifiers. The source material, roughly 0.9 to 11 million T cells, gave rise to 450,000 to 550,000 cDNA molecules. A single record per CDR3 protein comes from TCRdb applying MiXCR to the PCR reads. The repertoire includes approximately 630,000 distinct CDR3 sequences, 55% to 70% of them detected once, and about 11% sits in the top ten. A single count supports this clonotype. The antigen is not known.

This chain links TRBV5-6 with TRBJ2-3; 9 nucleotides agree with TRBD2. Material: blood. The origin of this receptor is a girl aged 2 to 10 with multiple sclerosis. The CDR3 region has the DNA TGTGCCAGCAGCTCTACCTTAACGGGACTAGCTGGGGGTACAGATACGCAGTATTTT. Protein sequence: CASSSTLTGLAGGTDTQYF.